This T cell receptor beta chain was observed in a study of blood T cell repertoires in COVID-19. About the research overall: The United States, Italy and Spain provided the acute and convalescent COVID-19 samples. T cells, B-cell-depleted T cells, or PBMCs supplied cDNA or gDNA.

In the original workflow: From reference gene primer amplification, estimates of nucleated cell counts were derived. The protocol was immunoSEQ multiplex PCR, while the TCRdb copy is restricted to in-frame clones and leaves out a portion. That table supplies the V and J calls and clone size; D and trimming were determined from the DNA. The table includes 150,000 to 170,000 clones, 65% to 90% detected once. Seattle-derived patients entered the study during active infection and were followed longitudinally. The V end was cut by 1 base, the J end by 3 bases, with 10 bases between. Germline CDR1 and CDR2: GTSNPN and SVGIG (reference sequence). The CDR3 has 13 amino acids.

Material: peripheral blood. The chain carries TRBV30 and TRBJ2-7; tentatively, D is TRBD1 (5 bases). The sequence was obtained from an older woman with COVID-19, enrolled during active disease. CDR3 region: CAWSDQGVYEQYV. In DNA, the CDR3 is TGTGCCTGGAGTGATCAAGGGGTCTACGAGCAGTACGTC.